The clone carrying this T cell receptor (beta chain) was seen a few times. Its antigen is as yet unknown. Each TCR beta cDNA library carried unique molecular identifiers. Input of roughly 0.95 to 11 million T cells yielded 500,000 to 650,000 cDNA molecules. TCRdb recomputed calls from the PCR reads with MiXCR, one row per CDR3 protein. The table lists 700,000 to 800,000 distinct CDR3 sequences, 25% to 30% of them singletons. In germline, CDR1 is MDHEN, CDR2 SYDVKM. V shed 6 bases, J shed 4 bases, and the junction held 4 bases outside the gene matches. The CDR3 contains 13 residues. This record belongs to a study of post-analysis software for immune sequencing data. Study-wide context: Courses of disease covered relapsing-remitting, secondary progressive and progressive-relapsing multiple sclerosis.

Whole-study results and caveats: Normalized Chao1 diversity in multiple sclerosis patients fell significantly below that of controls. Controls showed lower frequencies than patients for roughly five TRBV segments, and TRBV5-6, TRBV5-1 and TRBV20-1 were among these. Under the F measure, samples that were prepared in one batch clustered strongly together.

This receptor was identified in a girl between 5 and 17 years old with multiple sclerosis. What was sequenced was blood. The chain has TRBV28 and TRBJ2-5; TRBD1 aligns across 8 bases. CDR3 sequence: CASRDRVLETQYF. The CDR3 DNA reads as TGTGCCAGCAGGGACAGGGTCCTAGAGACCCAGTACTTC.